One sample yielded the 12 T cell receptor beta chains listed below, sequenced in a study of cytomegalovirus exposure and HLA in healthy donors. The PCR contained 60 Vbeta and 13 Jbeta primers. Measured with immunoSEQ multiplex PCR; TCRdb has only the in-frame clones, and not every one. The table lists around 150,000 clones, around 80% of them singletons. Sequencing was done on a sample of PBMCs. The receptors derive from a man between 40 and 49 years old in good health and CMV-seropositive.

This CDR3 is CATSRGQGIGYTF. Here the CDR3 DNA reads TGTGCCACCAGCAGAGGACAGGGGATTGGCTACACCTTC. This chain uses TRBV15 with TRBJ1-2; 8 bases fit TRBD1. In germline, CDR1 is LNHNV, CDR2 YYDKDF (reference sequence). This CDR3 is 13 amino acids long. The junction had 2 bases not matched to a gene; V was cut back by 1 base and J by 7 bases.

In this sample, this clone turned up a few times. The chain combines TRBV5-8 with TRBJ2-7; D is possibly TRBD1 (6 bases). Looked up from germline, CDR1 is SGHTS and CDR2 is YDEGEE. This CDR3 spans 15 amino acids. V was pared by 4 bases and J by 3 bases, with 17 bases between. Here the CDR3 reads CASSVYGQTDYEQYF. The CDR3 nucleotides are TGTGCCAGCAGCGTGTATGGACAGACAGACTACGAGCAGTACTTC.

J is TRBJ2-2 and V is TRBV15; D might be TRBD1 (5 bases). The CDR3 totals 18 residues. V was shortened by 1 base and J by 2 bases, with 17 bases between the two germline ends. The V gene's germline CDR1 is LNHNV and CDR2 YYDKDF (reference sequence). The CDR3 sequence: CATSRAFQGVRNTGELFF. As DNA, the CDR3 is TGTGCCACCAGCAGAGCGTTTCAAGGGGTGCGCAACACCGGGGAGCTGTTTTTT.

CDR3 nucleotide sequence: TGTGCCACCAGCAGGGACAGGGGGCGCCGGGCAGATACGCAGTATTTT. It translates to CATSRDRGRRADTQYF. This chain links TRBV15 with TRBJ2-3; 11 nucleotides line up with TRBD1. This CDR3 comprises 16 residues. The V and J ends lost 3 bases and 4 bases, in that order; junction bases with no gene match: 6. The germline V gene has CDR1 LNHNV and CDR2 YYDKDF (reference sequence).

Comment on this clone: Other nucleotide sequences from this sample produce the same CDR3. The chain combines TRBV5-6 with TRBJ2-7; D might be TRBD1 (5 bases). V lost 2 bases and J 1 base, leaving 7 bases between the germline ends. CDR1 SGHDT and CDR2 YYEEEE come from the germline V gene. The CDR3 has 13 amino acids. CDR3 amino acids: CASSLGASYEQYF. CDR3 bases: TGTGCCAGCAGCTTAGGGGCGTCCTACGAGCAGTACTTC. The full variable domain, rest sourced from reference TRBV5-6 and TRBJ2-7, is DAGVTQSPTHLIKTRGQQVTLRCSPKSGHDTVSWYQQALGQGPQFIFQYYEEEERQRGNFPDRFSGHQFPNYSSELNVNALLLGDSALYLCASSLGASYEQYFGPGTRLTVT.

This sequence joins TRBV29-1 and TRBJ2-3, with 9 bases fitting TRBD2. Germline V lookup: CDR1 SQVTM, CDR2 ANQGSEA. J lost 2 bases, V lost 4 bases, and 13 bases had no gene match. The CDR3 loop spans 17 amino acids. The CDR3 loop is CSVVGEVASGNTDTQYF. Written as DNA, the CDR3 is TGCAGCGTTGTCGGGGAGGTAGCTAGCGGGAACACAGATACGCAGTATTTT.

This chain joins TRBV6-1 and TRBJ2-7; D is undetermined. Germline assignment: CDR1 MNHNS and CDR2 SASEGT. The CDR3 is 11 amino acids. The germline V and J ends were trimmed by 8 bases and 4 bases, with 9 bases remaining between them. The CDR3 DNA sequence: TGTGCCAGCCATGAGGTGTACGAGCAGTACTTC. Translation gives CASHEVYEQYF.

The chain has TRBV7-6 and TRBJ2-7, with 7 bases lining up with TRBD2. CDR1 and CDR2 (germline): SGHVS, FNYEAQ. The CDR3 is 14 amino acids. V shed 4 bases and J 1 base; nucleotides not matched to a gene: 4. The CDR3 region is CASSSYSGSYEQYF. The DNA of the CDR3 is TGTGCCAGCAGCTCTTATAGCGGGTCCTACGAGCAGTACTTC. Complete variable domain (other parts from reference TRBV7-6 and TRBJ2-7): GAGVSQSPRYKVTKRGQDVALRCDPISGHVSLYWYRQALGQGPEFLTYFNYEAQQDKSGLPNDRFSAERPEGSISTLTIQRTEQRDSAMYRCASSSYSGSYEQYFGPGTRLTVT.

The count of this clone is one. The CDR3 here is CASSWGPSYNEQFF. CDR3 nucleotides: TGTGCCAGCAGCTGGGGGCCATCCTACAATGAGCAGTTCTTC. This sequence joins TRBV11-1 and TRBJ2-1, with a tentative D call TRBD1 (6 bases). Germline assignment: CDR1 SGHAT and CDR2 FQDESV (reference sequence). The CDR3 length is 14 residues. With 4 bases removed from V and 1 base from J, the gap between germline ends came to 8 bases.

The rearrangement joins TRBV6-5 to TRBJ1-1; possible D gene TRBD1, 5 bases. The CDR3 sequence is 16 residues long. V was cut by 2 bases and J by 5 bases, with 18 bases left in between. Germline CDR1 and CDR2: MNHEY and SVGAGI. The CDR3 DNA follows: TGTGCCAGCAGTTACGGCTATGGGACTGCTAAGACTGAAGCTTTCTTT. Amino acids: CASSYGYGTAKTEAFF.

The genes are TRBV7-9 and TRBJ2-7; 7 bases agree with TRBD2. CDR3 length: 12 amino acids. CDR1 SEHNR and CDR2 FQNEAQ come from the germline V gene (reference sequence). The J segment lost 7 bases and the V segment lost 5 bases, leaving 5 bases of the junction unmatched. The CDR3 region is CASSHLADEQYF. CDR3 in DNA: TGTGCCAGCAGCCACCTAGCGGATGAGCAGTACTTC.

The V and J genes are TRBV10-2 and TRBJ1-1; D gene ambiguous. The germline V gene encodes CDR1 WSHSY and CDR2 SAAADI. This CDR3 has 14 residues. Trimming stripped 3 bases from V and 1 base from J, with 9 bases between. CDR3 in DNA: TGCGCCAGCAGTGAAGTTTGGAGGAACACTGAAGCTTTCTTT. This sequence encodes CASSEVWRNTEAFF.